The 20 T cell receptor beta chains given below trace back to one sample, sequenced in a study of cytomegalovirus exposure and HLA in healthy donors. With 60 Vbeta and 13 Jbeta primers, the PCR was carried out. The assay was immunoSEQ multiplex PCR, and TCRdb's table has in-frame clones only and misses some. The data contain about 200,000 clones, roughly 80% of them seen just once; the ten biggest clones take up roughly 0.22%. Sequencing used PBMCs. The receptors shown here come from a girl aged 2-15 years in good health and CMV-seronegative.

This clone was found once. The chain uses TRBV5-1 and TRBJ2-3, with 12 bases identical to TRBD2. Trimming cost V 1 base and J 4 bases; bases outside gene matches: 7. Germline V gene lookup returns CDR1 SGHRS and CDR2 YFSETQ. The CDR3 loop spans 17 amino acids. The CDR3 sequence: CASSLNLAGGPADTQYF. The CDR3 coding sequence is TGCGCCAGCAGCTTGAACCTAGCGGGGGGGCCAGCAGATACGCAGTATTTT.

The chain links TRBV7-2 to TRBJ2-7, with D possibly matching TRBD2 (7 bases). The CDR3 is 14 residues long. Germline CDR1 reads SGHTA; CDR2 reads FQGNSA. Trimming removed 7 bases at V and 0 bases at J, with 13 bases between. This CDR3 is CASTRGGSSYEQYF. CDR3 nucleotides: TGTGCCAGCACGAGGGGGGGGAGCTCCTACGAGCAGTACTTC.

CDR3 bases: TGTGCCATCAGTTCCGGGACAGGGAATCAGCCCCAGCATTTT. Its translation: CAISSGTGNQPQHF. V gene TRBV10-3 combines with J gene TRBJ1-5; 9 bases are a match to TRBD1. The germline V gene has CDR1 ENHRY and CDR2 SYGVKD. The CDR3 is made up of 14 amino acids. J gave up 4 bases and V 5 bases, and 3 bases lay outside the gene matches.

The chain joins TRBV4-2 to TRBJ1-1; a weak D match, TRBD1 (5 bases). The germline gives CDR1 LGHNA, CDR2 YNFKEQ. The V end lost 0 bases, the J end lost 11 bases, and 16 bases lay between the germline ends. CDR3 length equals 14 residues. CDR3 bases: TGTGCCAGCAGCCAAGAGATTCAGGGCTTGAGGGCTTTCTTT. Protein: CASSQEIQGLRAFF.

The rearrangement joins TRBV5-1 to TRBJ2-1, with 7 nucleotides matching TRBD2. The CDR3 totals 14 residues. J was trimmed by 8 bases and V by 3 bases; bases with no gene match: 8. The germline CDR1 and CDR2 sequences are SGHRS and YFSETQ. The DNA of the CDR3 is TGCGCCAGCAGCTCTCGGACTAGTGGCGATGAGCAGTTCTTC. Its protein is CASSSRTSGDEQFF.

This clone is a singleton in its sample. The V call is TRBV2, the J call TRBJ2-2; 9 bases are a match to TRBD1. The germline V gene encodes CDR1 SNHLY and CDR2 FYNNEI. This CDR3 has 14 amino acids. After removal of 6 bases from V and 5 bases from J, the junction contained 4 bases not matched to a gene. This CDR3 is CASRGTGRTGELFF. The CDR3 bases are TGTGCCAGCAGAGGGACAGGGAGAACCGGGGAGCTGTTTTTT. The full variable domain, rest sourced from reference TRBV2 and TRBJ2-2, is EPEVTQTPSHQVTQMGQEVILRCVPISNHLYFYWYRQILGQKVEFLVSFYNNEISEKSEIFDDQFSVERPDGSNFTLKIRSTKLEDSAMYFCASRGTGRTGELFFGEGSRLTVL.

CDR3 protein: CATSRAEEAATYGYTF. CDR3 bases: TGTGCCACCAGCAGAGCCGAGGAAGCAGCCACCTATGGCTACACCTTC. The V and J genes are TRBV15 and TRBJ1-2; D unclear. V shed 1 base and J shed 4 bases, with 16 bases lying between them. Germline V CDR1 and CDR2: LNHNV, YYDKDF (reference sequence). The CDR3 runs 16 residues.

The chain combines TRBV15 with TRBJ2-1; TRBD2 might be the D (6 bases). The germline CDR1 and CDR2 sequences are LNHNV and YYDKDF (reference sequence). This CDR3 spans 12 amino acids. V lost 5 bases to trimming and J lost 9 bases, with 11 bases between them. CDR3 nucleotides: TGTGCCACCAGCCCCCGGCGGGGTGAGCAGTTCTTC. This sequence encodes CATSPRRGEQFF. The full variable domain, its missing parts supplied by reference TRBV15 and TRBJ2-1, is DAMVIQNPRYQVTQFGKPVTLSCSQTLNHNVMYWYQQKSSQAPKLLFHYYDKDFNNEADTPDNFQSRRPNTSFCFLDIRSPGLGDTAMYLCATSPRRGEQFFGPGTRLTVL.

This clone was observed a few times. The chain employs TRBV19 and TRBJ2-3; 11 bases match TRBD2. The CDR3 runs 14 residues. V trimming: 7 bases; J trimming: 6 bases; junction bases outside the gene matches: 6. Germline values: CDR1 LNHDA, CDR2 SQIVND (reference sequence). CDR3 DNA: TGTGCCAGTAATTTAGCGGGGGGGCGTGATACGCAGTATTTT. This gives the protein CASNLAGGRDTQYF.

The rearrangement uses TRBV5-1 and TRBJ1-1; tentative D call: TRBD1 (6 bases). Germline V gene lookup returns CDR1 SGHRS and CDR2 YFSETQ. This CDR3 is built from 14 residues. Deletions cut 7 bases from V and 1 base from J, with 14 bases between. The CDR3 reads CASQGSTSNTEAFF. The DNA for the CDR3 is TGCGCCAGCCAGGGGTCAACTTCGAACACTGAAGCTTTCTTT.

This rearrangement joins TRBV6-5 to TRBJ1-3, with D perhaps matching TRBD1 (5 bases). The CDR3 has 15 amino acids. Trimming cost V 6 bases and J 2 bases, with 14 bases left between them. Germline CDR1 and CDR2: MNHEY and SVGAGI. The CDR3 is CASRRQAGAGNTIYF. In DNA, the CDR3 is TGTGCCAGCAGACGCCAAGCGGGGGCTGGAAACACCATATATTTT.

The chain combines TRBV5-4 with TRBJ2-1, with 9 nucleotides matching TRBD2. CDR3 length equals 16 residues. In germline, CDR1 is SGHNT, CDR2 YYREEE (reference sequence). Trimming took 4 bases from V and 7 from J; bases not matched to a gene: 12. The CDR3 reads CASSLDSSGVVNEQFF. CDR3 nucleotides: TGTGCCAGCAGCCTGGACTCTAGCGGGGTAGTGAATGAGCAGTTCTTC.

This sequence joins TRBV11-2 and TRBJ2-5, with 7 bases matching TRBD2. V gave up 5 bases and J gave up 2 bases; unmatched junction bases: 5. The CDR3 is 14 amino acids. The germline V gene encodes CDR1 SGHAT and CDR2 FQNNGV. DNA of the CDR3: TGTGCCAGCAGCCAACAGCGGGGTCAAGAGACCCAGTACTTC. Its translation: CASSQQRGQETQYF.

This clone was seen a single time. This chain joins TRBV9 and TRBJ1-1, with a weak D call TRBD1 (5 bases). This CDR3 has 15 residues. V lost 8 bases, J lost 4 bases, and 21 bases lay in between. CDR1 and CDR2 from the germline V gene are SGDLS and YYNGEE. The CDR3 spells CASTGGPRGVTEAFF. CDR3 in DNA: TGTGCCAGTACCGGTGGTCCCCGGGGGGTCACTGAAGCTTTCTTT. Supplemented by reference TRBV9 and TRBJ1-1, the full variable domain reads DSGVTQTPKHLITATGQRVTLRCSPRSGDLSVYWYQQSLDQGLQFLIQYYNGEERAKGNILERFSAQQFPDLHSELNLSSLELGDSALYFCASTGGPRGVTEAFFGQGTRLTVV.

The V call is TRBV6-1, the J call TRBJ2-7, with D unclear. Per the germline V gene, CDR1 is MNHNS and CDR2 is SASEGT. Between the trimmed V and J ends, which lost 6 bases and 3 bases, there was a span of 18 bases. The CDR3 is 15 amino acids. Written as DNA, the CDR3 is TGTGCCAGCAGACTTGACATTTATGGCAGCTACGAGCAGTACTTC. Amino acids: CASRLDIYGSYEQYF.

This chain connects TRBV6-6 to TRBJ2-2, with 7 bases matching TRBD1. Germline-derived CDR1 and CDR2 are MNHNY and SVGAGI (reference sequence). The trim removed 3 bases at V and 1 base at J, leaving 5 bases unmatched. This CDR3 region has 16 residues. The CDR3 reads CASSYFRTGNTGELFF. The CDR3 DNA follows: TGTGCCAGCAGTTATTTCCGGACAGGGAACACCGGGGAGCTGTTTTTT.

This clone was picked up a small number of times. The V gene is TRBV14, the J gene TRBJ2-2, with 9 bases matching TRBD1. Germline lookup yields CDR1 SGHDN and CDR2 FVKESK. The length of the CDR3 is 17 residues. V shed 4 bases and J 7 bases; nucleotides not matched to a gene: 13. The CDR3 reads CASSPYLQGAKSGELFF. CDR3 bases: TGTGCCAGCAGCCCATACCTACAGGGGGCGAAGAGCGGGGAGCTGTTTTTT.

The J gene is TRBJ2-7, the V gene TRBV4-1, with D possibly matching TRBD2 (7 bases). CDR1 is MGHRA, CDR2 YSYEKL, per germline. V dropped 1 base and J dropped 6 bases, with 10 bases sitting between them. The CDR3 sequence is 13 residues long. The CDR3 bases are TGCGCCAGCAGCCAAGCAGGGGAGGGCGAGCAGTACTTC. Its translation is CASSQAGEGEQYF.

V usage is TRBV30 and J usage is TRBJ1-2; TRBD1 matches 8 bases. Germline values: CDR1 GTSNPN, CDR2 SVGIG (reference sequence). The CDR3 totals 14 residues. Germline trimming cut 3 bases from V and 4 bases from J; bases unmatched to any gene: 7. The CDR3 DNA is TGTGCCTGGAGGTGGCAGGGGGCCAGCTATGGCTACACCTTC. Translating it yields CAWRWQGASYGYTF.

The rearrangement joins TRBV7-3 to TRBJ1-5, with 7 bases fitting TRBD1. The junction had 0 bases not matched to a gene; V was cut back by 2 bases and J by 5 bases. Germline V gene sequence: CDR1 SGHTA, CDR2 FQGTGA. CDR3 length: 13 amino acids. CDR3 sequence reads: CASSLDRDQPQHF. In DNA form, the CDR3 reads TGTGCCAGCAGCTTAGACAGGGATCAGCCCCAGCATTTT.